The rows below give T cell receptor beta chains drawn from one sample of a study of graft-versus-host responses after intestinal transplantation. These receptors lack a known antigen. The protocol was immunoSEQ multiplex PCR, while the TCRdb copy is restricted to in-frame clones and leaves out a portion. The table shows over 75,000 clones, with about nine tenths occurring only once. The material was unstimulated CD8+ T cells sorted from spleen or lymph node cells, obtained before transplant. Source of these receptors: a human donor who was the organ donor for an intestinal transplant. CDR3s include the opening cysteine and the closing phenylalanine or tryptophan. D genes are given only for firm matches. Clone size is given for some rows only: seen once, a few or many times, or a class if the clone is expanded.

v_call	clone_size	j_call	d_call	cdr3_nt	cdr3_aa
TRBV27	NA	TRBJ1-5	TRBD1	TGTGCCACCTCGACAGGGAACAATCAGCCCCAGCATTTT	CATSTGNNQPQHF
TRBV6-1	NA	TRBJ2-1	NA	TGTGCCAGCACCTCGGGAAAGGTACAGTACAATGAGCAGTTCTTC	CASTSGKVQYNEQFF
TRBV5-5	NA	TRBJ1-5	TRBD1	TGTGCCAGCAGCTTGGGGTCAGGGGGCGGCAATCAGCCCCAGCATTTT	CASSLGSGGGNQPQHF
TRBV6-5	NA	TRBJ2-7	NA	TGTGCCAGCAGTGAGAGGGGGTCCTACGAGCAGTACTTC	CASSERGSYEQYF
TRBV27	NA	TRBJ2-1	TRBD1	TGTGCCAGCAGGGACCTTAGGGACAGCCTCTCCTACAATGAGCAGTTCTTC	CASRDLRDSLSYNEQFF
TRBV27	NA	TRBJ1-5	NA	TGTGCCAGCAGTTTTTCTTGGGGAGGGAATCAGCCCCAGCATTTT	CASSFSWGGNQPQHF
TRBV29-1	NA	TRBJ2-1	NA	TGCAGCGGCCGGCCCGGGCCCCTCTCCTACAATGAGCAGTTCTTC	CSGRPGPLSYNEQFF
TRBV19	NA	TRBJ1-2	NA	TGTGCCAGTAGTGATACAAGGGCGCCCAGATTTAACTATGGCTACACCTTC	CASSDTRAPRFNYGYTF
TRBV5-1	NA	TRBJ1-1	NA	TGCGCCAGCAGCCTCGGACAGCTTACAACCGAAGCTTTCTTT	CASSLGQLTTEAFF
TRBV11-2	NA	TRBJ1-6	NA	TGTGCCAGCAGCTTAGATGGGGGACTGGGGAATTCACCCCTCCACTTT	CASSLDGGLGNSPLHF
TRBV27	NA	TRBJ2-1	TRBD2	TGTGCCAGCAGTTTATCGGGCGGGGGGGCCCAGCAGTTCTTC	CASSLSGGGAQQFF
TRBV2	once	TRBJ2-5	NA	TGTGCCAGCAGTGAAAACGGGACACCTCAAGAGACCCAGTACTTC	CASSENGTPQETQYF
TRBV4-1	few	TRBJ1-5	TRBD1	TGCGCCAGCAGCCAATACTTACCGGGACAGGGACCTTATAGCAATCAGCCCCAGCATTTT	CASSQYLPGQGPYSNQPQHF
TRBV5-1	NA	TRBJ1-2	NA	TGCGCCAGCGGCTCAAACTATGGCTACACCTTC	CASGSNYGYTF
TRBV5-6	NA	TRBJ1-6	NA	TGTGCCAGCAGCTTACAGGAATACTATAATTCACCCCTCCACTTT	CASSLQEYYNSPLHF
TRBV4-2	NA	TRBJ1-1	NA	TGTGCCAGCAGCCAAGCGTCAACAGGGTACATGAACACTGAAGCTTTCTTT	CASSQASTGYMNTEAFF
TRBV19	NA	TRBJ2-3	TRBD2	TGTGCCAGTAGTTTAGCGGGGGGCCGCGAAGATACGCAGTATTTT	CASSLAGGREDTQYF
TRBV6-1	NA	TRBJ1-1	NA	TGTGCCAGCAGTCCGACCGAGAACACTGAAGCTTTCTTT	CASSPTENTEAFF
TRBV7-2	NA	TRBJ2-2	NA	TGTGCCAGCAGCCTACAAGGCAGGGAGCTGTTTTTT	CASSLQGRELFF
TRBV18	NA	TRBJ1-2	TRBD1	TGCGCCAGCTCACCGACAGGGGTGGGATATGGCTACACCTTC	CASSPTGVGYGYTF
TRBV4-1	once	TRBJ1-4	NA	TGCGCCAGCAGCGGGCCAGGTGCAACTAATGAAAAACTGTTTTTT	CASSGPGATNEKLFF
TRBV9	NA	TRBJ1-1	TRBD1	TGTGCCAGCAGCGTGACAGGGAACATGAACACTGAAGCTTTCTTT	CASSVTGNMNTEAFF
TRBV7-6	NA	TRBJ1-1	NA	TGTGCCAGCAGCTTCGAAGGTGGTACTGAAGCTTTCTTT	CASSFEGGTEAFF
TRBV13	NA	TRBJ2-2	TRBD1	TGTGCCAGCAGCTTATTAAAACCCATCGGGACAGAGAGCCTCGGGGAGCTGTTTTTT	CASSLLKPIGTESLGELFF
TRBV5-1	NA	TRBJ2-3	NA	TGCGCCAGCAGCTTGTACGAGGGCACAGATACGCAGTATTTT	CASSLYEGTDTQYF
TRBV28	NA	TRBJ2-7	NA	TGTGCCAGCAGTTTATCCCGATACGAGCAGTACTTC	CASSLSRYEQYF
TRBV5-1	NA	TRBJ1-1	NA	TGCGCCAGCGGATCCTCCGGGGCTCGGCCGGTAGCTTTCTTT	CASGSSGARPVAFF
TRBV6-1	few	TRBJ1-1	TRBD1	TGTGCCACAAACAGGGGCCAGAACACTGAAGCTTTCTTT	CATNRGQNTEAFF
TRBV4-1	NA	TRBJ2-7	NA	TGCGCCAGCAGCCAATGGGAGGGGGGGCCCCACGAGCAGTACTTC	CASSQWEGGPHEQYF
TRBV6-4	NA	TRBJ2-7	TRBD1	TGTGCCAGCAGTTTGGACAGGGGTCCCTACGAGCAGTACTTC	CASSLDRGPYEQYF
TRBV11-1	NA	TRBJ2-1	TRBD2	TGTGCCAGCAGCTACACGGCGGGGGGGCTGTACAATGAGCAGTTCTTC	CASSYTAGGLYNEQFF
TRBV2	few	TRBJ1-4	NA	TGTGCCAGCAGTCCAGGGAGCTATAATGAAAAACTGTTTTTT	CASSPGSYNEKLFF
TRBV5-1	NA	TRBJ1-5	TRBD1	TGCGCCAGCAGCTCGTCAGGGGGCTGGGGTCAGCCCCAGCATTTT	CASSSSGGWGQPQHF
TRBV6-1	NA	TRBJ2-7	NA	TGTGCCAGCCGCCCAGTGCAGTCCAAATCCTACGAGCAGTACTTC	CASRPVQSKSYEQYF
TRBV9	medium-sized	TRBJ2-6	NA	TGTGCCAGCAGCGGGACAGAGCCACCCTCTGGGGCCAACGTCCTGACTTTC	CASSGTEPPSGANVLTF
TRBV9	NA	TRBJ2-1	NA	TGTGCCAGCAGCGTAGAAAGCGGAAGCTACAATGAGCAGTTCTTC	CASSVESGSYNEQFF
TRBV29-1	once	TRBJ2-1	NA	TGCAGCGTTGAAGTAGCTCGACATGCGCCCTACAATGAGCAGTTCTTC	CSVEVARHAPYNEQFF
TRBV29-1	NA	TRBJ1-2	NA	TGCAGCGTTGGAGCCAACTATGGCTACACCTTC	CSVGANYGYTF
TRBV7-9	once	TRBJ2-1	NA	TGTGCCAGCAGCTTAGATGAGTGGGGTGAGCAGTTCTTC	CASSLDEWGEQFF
TRBV19	NA	TRBJ1-1	NA	TGTGCCAGTAGTGAGGGCTATCTAGACACTGAAGCTTTCTTT	CASSEGYLDTEAFF
TRBV19	NA	TRBJ2-1	NA	TGTGCCAGTAGTATAGGCCCCCCCGACCGTTGGGGGGGCGAGCAGTTCTTC	CASSIGPPDRWGGEQFF
TRBV28	NA	TRBJ2-7	TRBD2	TGTGCCAGCAGTTTAGTAGCGGGGTTCTACGAGCAGTACTTC	CASSLVAGFYEQYF
TRBV7-9	NA	TRBJ2-2	NA	TGTGCCAGCAGGACCGCGGGTCCCGGGGAGCTGTTTTTT	CASRTAGPGELFF
TRBV6-4	few	TRBJ2-1	TRBD1	TGTGCCAGCAGTGCCGGGACAGATCTCGGCAATGAGCAGTTCTTC	CASSAGTDLGNEQFF
TRBV4-1	NA	TRBJ1-3	TRBD1	TGCGCCAGCAGCCAAGAGGACAGGGGCGATAGGAACACCATATATTTT	CASSQEDRGDRNTIYF
TRBV14	NA	TRBJ2-1	TRBD1	TGTGCCAGCAGCCTTGGGACAGGGATCTCTGAGCAGTTCTTC	CASSLGTGISEQFF
TRBV12-5	NA	TRBJ2-2	TRBD1	TGTGCTAGTGGTCGGACGGGACAGGGGGGATCCGGGGAGCTGTTTTTT	CASGRTGQGGSGELFF
TRBV11-2	once	TRBJ1-1	NA	TGTGCCAGCAGCTTAGTAACAGGGAGCACTGAAGCTTTCTTT	CASSLVTGSTEAFF
TRBV5-5	NA	TRBJ2-7	TRBD2	TGTGCCAGCAGCTTCCTTAGCGGGGGGGTCTACGAGCAGTACTTC	CASSFLSGGVYEQYF
TRBV27	NA	TRBJ2-1	NA	TGTGCCAGCAGTTTAGGGGTGAATGAGCAGTTCTTC	CASSLGVNEQFF
TRBV7-2	once	TRBJ1-1	NA	TGTGCCAGCAGCCTAGTCAATCATTTAGCCCGGTTAAGTACTGAAGCTTTCTTT	CASSLVNHLARLSTEAFF
TRBV4-2	NA	TRBJ1-5	NA	TGTGCCAGCAGCCAAGGGACTGCCCGTGAGCCCCAGCATTTT	CASSQGTAREPQHF
TRBV21-1	NA	TRBJ1-6	NA	TGTGCCAGCAGCAAAGCCGCAGGGGTTAATTCACCCCTCCACTTT	CASSKAAGVNSPLHF
TRBV28	NA	TRBJ1-2	NA	TGTGCCAGCAGTTTCCCGGACAGCGCAGCCTATGTCTACACCTTC	CASSFPDSAAYVYTF
TRBV7-9	NA	TRBJ2-2	TRBD2	TGTGCCAGCAGCTTAGCGGGGGGGACCACCGGGGAGCTGTTTTTT	CASSLAGGTTGELFF